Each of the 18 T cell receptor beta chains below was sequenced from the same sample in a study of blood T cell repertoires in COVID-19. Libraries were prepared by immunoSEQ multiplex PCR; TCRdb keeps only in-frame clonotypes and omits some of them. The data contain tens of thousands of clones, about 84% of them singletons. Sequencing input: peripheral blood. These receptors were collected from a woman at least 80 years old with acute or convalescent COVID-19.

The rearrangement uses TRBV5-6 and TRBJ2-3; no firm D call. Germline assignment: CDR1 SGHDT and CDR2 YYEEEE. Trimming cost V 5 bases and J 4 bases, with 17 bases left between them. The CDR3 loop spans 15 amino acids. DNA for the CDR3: TGTGCCAGCAGGCTAGGCCTCCAAGGCCCAGATACGCAGTATTTT. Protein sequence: CASRLGLQGPDTQYF.

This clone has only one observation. CDR3 amino acids: CASRLRAQNTEAFF. The CDR3 bases are TGTGCCAGCAGGCTCAGGGCCCAGAACACTGAAGCTTTCTTT. V is TRBV6-5 and J is TRBJ1-1; weak D call: TRBD1 (5 bases). V lost 6 bases, J lost 1 base, and 12 bases lay in between. Looked up from germline, CDR1 is MNHEY and CDR2 is SVGAGI. The CDR3 extends over 14 amino acids.

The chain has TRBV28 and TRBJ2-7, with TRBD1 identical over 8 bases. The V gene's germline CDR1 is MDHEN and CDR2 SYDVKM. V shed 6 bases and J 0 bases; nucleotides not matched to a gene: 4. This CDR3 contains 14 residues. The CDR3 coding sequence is TGTGCCAGCAGCCGGACAGGGAACTCCTACGAGCAGTACTTC. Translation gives CASSRTGNSYEQYF.

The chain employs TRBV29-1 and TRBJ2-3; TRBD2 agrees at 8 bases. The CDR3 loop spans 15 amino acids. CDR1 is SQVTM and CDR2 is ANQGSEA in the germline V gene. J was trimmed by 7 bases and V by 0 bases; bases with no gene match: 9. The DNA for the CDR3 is TGCAGCGTTGAAGAAGGCCTAGCGGGTTGGTATACGCAGTATTTT. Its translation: CSVEEGLAGWYTQYF.

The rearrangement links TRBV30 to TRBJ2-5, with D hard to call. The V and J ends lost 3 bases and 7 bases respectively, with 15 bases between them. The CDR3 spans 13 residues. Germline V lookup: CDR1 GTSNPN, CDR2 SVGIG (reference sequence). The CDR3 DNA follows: TGTGCCTGGAGCCAGGATGCAGCAGGGACCCAGTACTTC. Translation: CAWSQDAAGTQYF.

The CDR3 region is CASSTPAGAAYGYTF. The CDR3, as DNA: TGTGCCAGCAGTACCCCAGCGGGAGCCGCTTATGGCTACACCTTC. The rearrangement uses TRBV2 and TRBJ1-2; D gene uncertain. This CDR3 region has 15 residues. Trimming left V 5 bases short and J 5 bases short, with 18 bases between. The V gene's germline CDR1 is SNHLY and CDR2 FYNNEI.

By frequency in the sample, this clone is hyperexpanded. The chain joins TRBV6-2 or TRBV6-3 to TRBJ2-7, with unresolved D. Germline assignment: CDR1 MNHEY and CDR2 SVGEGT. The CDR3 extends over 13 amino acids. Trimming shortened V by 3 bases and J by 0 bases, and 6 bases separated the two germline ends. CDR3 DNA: TGTGCCAGCAGTTATACGAGCTCCTACGAGCAGTACTTC. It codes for CASSYTSSYEQYF.

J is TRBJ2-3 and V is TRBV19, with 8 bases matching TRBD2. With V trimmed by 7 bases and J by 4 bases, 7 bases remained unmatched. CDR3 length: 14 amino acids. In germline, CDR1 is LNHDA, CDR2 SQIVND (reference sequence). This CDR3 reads CASKAGGLPDTQYF. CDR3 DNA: TGTGCCAGTAAGGCGGGAGGTTTACCAGATACGCAGTATTTT.

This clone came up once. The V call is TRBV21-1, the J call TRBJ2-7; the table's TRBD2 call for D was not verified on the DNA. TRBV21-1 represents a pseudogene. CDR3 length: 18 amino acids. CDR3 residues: CASSNHGEGKQASYEQYF. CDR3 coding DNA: TGTGCCAGCAGCAACCATGGGGAGGGGAAACAGGCCTCCTACGAGCAGTACTTC.

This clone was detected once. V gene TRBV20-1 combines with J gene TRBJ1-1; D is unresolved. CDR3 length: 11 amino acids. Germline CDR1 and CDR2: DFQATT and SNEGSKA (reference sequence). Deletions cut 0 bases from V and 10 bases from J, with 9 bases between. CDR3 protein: CSARDVEGAFF. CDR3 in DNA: TGCAGTGCTAGAGATGTGGAGGGAGCTTTCTTT.

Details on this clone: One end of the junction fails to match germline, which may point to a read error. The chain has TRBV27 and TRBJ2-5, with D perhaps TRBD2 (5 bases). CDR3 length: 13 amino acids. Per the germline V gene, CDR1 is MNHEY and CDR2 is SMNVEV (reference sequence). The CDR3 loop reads CASSSDSQETPYF. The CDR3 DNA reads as TGTGCCAGCAGTTCGGACTCCCAAGAGACCCCGTACTTC.

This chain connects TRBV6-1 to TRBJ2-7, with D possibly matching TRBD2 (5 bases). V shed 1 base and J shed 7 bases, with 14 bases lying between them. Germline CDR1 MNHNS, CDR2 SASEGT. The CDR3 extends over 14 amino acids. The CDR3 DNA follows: TGTGCCAGCAGTGAAGGTGTAGTTTGGAGGGAGCAGTACTTC. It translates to CASSEGVVWREQYF.

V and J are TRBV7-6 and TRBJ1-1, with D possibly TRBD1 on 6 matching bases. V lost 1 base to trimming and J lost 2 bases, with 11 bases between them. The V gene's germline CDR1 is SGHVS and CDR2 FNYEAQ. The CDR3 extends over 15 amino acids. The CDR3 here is CASSLGGHLNTEAFF. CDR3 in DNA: TGTGCCAGCAGCTTAGGGGGACATCTAAACACTGAAGCTTTCTTT.

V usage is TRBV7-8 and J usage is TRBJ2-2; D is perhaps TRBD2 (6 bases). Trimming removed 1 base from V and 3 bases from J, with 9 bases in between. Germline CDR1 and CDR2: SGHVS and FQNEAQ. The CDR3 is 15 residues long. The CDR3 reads CASSLVAGHTGELFF. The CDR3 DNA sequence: TGTGCCAGCAGCTTAGTTGCGGGGCACACCGGGGAGCTGTTTTTT.

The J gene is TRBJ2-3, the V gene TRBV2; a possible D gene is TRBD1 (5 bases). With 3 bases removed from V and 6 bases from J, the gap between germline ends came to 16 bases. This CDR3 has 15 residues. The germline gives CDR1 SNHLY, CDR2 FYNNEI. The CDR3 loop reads CASSDWTPPADTQYF. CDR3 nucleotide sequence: TGTGCCAGCAGTGACTGGACACCCCCGGCGGATACGCAGTATTTT.

The CDR3, as DNA: TGTGCCAGCAGTTACCCCCCCAGCAATGAGCAGTTCTTC. This sequence encodes CASSYPPSNEQFF. This chain uses TRBV6-6 with TRBJ2-1; no reliable D call. The CDR3 has 13 residues. Germline V CDR1 and CDR2: MNHNY, SVGAGI (reference sequence). V lost 2 bases and J lost 6, with 8 bases in between.

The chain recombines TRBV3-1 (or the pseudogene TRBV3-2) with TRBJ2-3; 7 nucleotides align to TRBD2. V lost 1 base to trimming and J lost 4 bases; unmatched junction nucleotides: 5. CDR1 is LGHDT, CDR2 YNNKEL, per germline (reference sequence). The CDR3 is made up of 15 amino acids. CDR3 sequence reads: CASSQVTGRADTQYF. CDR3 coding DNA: TGTGCCAGCAGCCAAGTGACGGGGAGGGCAGATACGCAGTATTTT.

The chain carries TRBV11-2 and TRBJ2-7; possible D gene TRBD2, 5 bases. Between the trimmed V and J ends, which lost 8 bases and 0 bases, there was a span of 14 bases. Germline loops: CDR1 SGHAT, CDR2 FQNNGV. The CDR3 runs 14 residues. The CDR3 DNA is TGTGCCAGCGCCCGGGCGGGCAACTCCTACGAGCAGTACTTC. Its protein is CASARAGNSYEQYF.